A single sample is the source of the 21 T cell receptor beta chains below, sequenced in a study of T cell responses to AZD1222 COVID-19 vaccine. Clones were sequenced by immunoSEQ multiplex PCR, and TCRdb holds only the in-frame ones, with some missing. The sample records approximately 90,000 clones, roughly 85% being singletons. Sequenced here: peripheral blood, sampled on day 0 of AZD1222 vaccination. The receptors originated from an adult in good health.

The V call is TRBV28, the J call TRBJ1-1, with 7 nucleotides matching TRBD1. The trim removed 5 bases at V and 6 bases at J, leaving 9 bases unmatched. Germline V gene sequence: CDR1 MDHEN, CDR2 SYDVKM. CDR3 length: 14 residues. CDR3 in amino acids: CASSAPTGFAEAFF. The CDR3 DNA sequence: TGTGCCAGCAGTGCCCCGACAGGGTTCGCTGAAGCTTTCTTT.

The J gene is TRBJ1-4, the V gene TRBV19; D unresolved. Germline-derived CDR1 and CDR2 are LNHDA and SQIVND (reference sequence). The CDR3 contains 11 residues. Between the trimmed V and J ends, which lost 8 bases and 4 bases, there was a span of 5 bases. The CDR3 sequence is CASGLNEKLFF. The DNA for the CDR3 is TGTGCCAGTGGACTTAATGAAAAACTGTTTTTT.

J is TRBJ2-3 and V is TRBV4-1; TRBD1 aligns across 7 bases. Germline assignment: CDR1 MGHRA and CDR2 YSYEKL. The CDR3 loop spans 16 amino acids. V lost 2 bases to trimming and J lost 0 bases; unmatched junction nucleotides: 5. DNA of the CDR3: TGCGCCAGCAGCCAATCTGGGACAGCTAGCACAGATACGCAGTATTTT. This gives the protein CASSQSGTASTDTQYF.

The chain joins TRBV3-1 (or the pseudogene TRBV3-2) to TRBJ1-2; maybe TRBD1 (5 bases). The V end lost 0 bases, the J end lost 2 bases, and 10 bases lay between the germline ends. The CDR3 is made up of 15 amino acids. Germline V gene sequence: CDR1 LGHDT, CDR2 YNNKEL (reference sequence). The CDR3 DNA follows: TGTGCCAGCAGCCAAGACGCAGGGTACAACTATGGCTACACCTTC. As protein: CASSQDAGYNYGYTF.

This rearrangement joins TRBV3-1 (or the pseudogene TRBV3-2) to TRBJ2-7; 13 bases align to TRBD2. The CDR3 contains 18 residues. Germline CDR1 LGHDT, CDR2 YNNKEL (reference sequence). Trimming cost V 4 bases and J 4 bases; bases outside gene matches: 13. CDR3 nucleotide sequence: TGTGCCAGCAGCCTACTCCCCGGGACTAGCGGGACACATTACGAGCAGTACTTC. Protein: CASSLLPGTSGTHYEQYF.

This clone appeared a few times. Different DNA sequences within this sample yield the same CDR3. In nucleotides, the CDR3 is TGTGCCAGTAGTATTGGCCAGGGGGGATCCTACGAGCAGTACTTC. Its protein product is CASSIGQGGSYEQYF. The chain employs TRBV19 and TRBJ2-7; TRBD1 is a possible D gene (7 bases). In germline, CDR1 is LNHDA, CDR2 SQIVND (reference sequence). V gave up 3 bases and J gave up 1 base, with 13 bases separating them. The CDR3 is 15 residues long.

The V gene is TRBV28, the J gene TRBJ2-5; 10 bases are shared with TRBD1. Germline CDR1 is MDHEN and CDR2 is SYDVKM. Trimming cost V 3 bases and J 5 bases; bases outside gene matches: 9. The CDR3 is made up of 16 amino acids. Here the CDR3 reads CASSLGETGGMETQYF. DNA for the CDR3: TGTGCCAGCAGTTTGGGAGAGACAGGGGGCATGGAGACCCAGTACTTC.

V gene TRBV13 combines with J gene TRBJ2-7, with TRBD1 as a possible D gene (6 bases). Trimming cost V 5 bases and J 0 bases, with 14 bases left between them. Germline V gives CDR1 PRHDT, CDR2 FYEKMQ (reference sequence). The CDR3 runs 15 residues. CDR3 protein: CASSPSRQASYEQYF. The CDR3 nucleotides are TGTGCCAGCAGCCCATCCCGACAGGCCTCCTACGAGCAGTACTTC.

The rearrangement links TRBV9 to TRBJ2-3; no definite D call. Trimming left V 0 bases short and J 11 bases short, with 19 bases between. Germline CDR1 is SGDLS and CDR2 is YYNGEE. The CDR3 spans 15 residues. The CDR3: CASSVAPDVRSVQYF. The CDR3 DNA is TGTGCCAGCAGCGTAGCCCCCGATGTCCGATCGGTGCAGTATTTT.

The rearrangement uses TRBV7-2 and TRBJ2-1; TRBD1 is a possible D gene (7 bases). With 4 bases removed from V and 1 base from J, the gap between germline ends came to 11 bases. In germline, CDR1 is SGHTA, CDR2 FQGNSA. There are 15 residues in the CDR3. This CDR3 reads CASSSQGGSYNEQFF. The CDR3 nucleotides read TGTGCCAGCAGCTCCCAGGGGGGATCCTACAATGAGCAGTTCTTC. Supplemented by reference TRBV7-2 and TRBJ2-1, the full variable domain reads GAGVSQSPSNKVTEKGKDVELRCDPISGHTALYWYRQSLGQGLEFLIYFQGNSAPDKSGLPSDRFSAERTGGSVSTLTIQRTQQEDSAVYLCASSSQGGSYNEQFFGPGTRLTVL.

This sequence joins TRBV5-1 and TRBJ2-7, with 8 nucleotides matching TRBD1. The germline gives CDR1 SGHRS, CDR2 YFSETQ. V lost 4 bases, J lost 4 bases, and 10 bases stayed unmatched. CDR3 size: 15 residues. Written as DNA, the CDR3 is TGCGCCAGCAGCCCGGGACAGGCCTTAAGATACGAGCAGTACTTC. Its translation is CASSPGQALRYEQYF.

V is TRBV7-2 and J is TRBJ2-1; D might be TRBD2 (5 bases). The V and J ends lost 1 base and 2 bases respectively, with 18 bases between them. This CDR3 has 18 residues. The germline CDR1 and CDR2 sequences are SGHTA and FQGNSA. This chain's CDR3 is CASSLEGSARATYNEQFF. CDR3 in DNA: TGTGCCAGCAGCTTAGAAGGTAGCGCCCGAGCTACCTACAATGAGCAGTTCTTC.

The chain uses TRBV24-1 and TRBJ2-3; D is undetermined. This CDR3 has 15 residues. Trimming pared 4 bases from V and 2 bases from J, leaving 12 bases between. Germline loops: CDR1 KGHDR, CDR2 SFDVKD. The CDR3 DNA is TGTGCCACCAGTGACTCTGACTTCCTCACAGATACGCAGTATTTT. Translation gives CATSDSDFLTDTQYF.

The chain carries TRBV6-6 and TRBJ1-4; D call uncertain. Trimming took 2 bases from V and 8 from J, leaving 15 bases between them. This CDR3 is built from 15 residues. Germline CDR1 MNHNY, CDR2 SVGAGI (reference sequence). The CDR3 reads CASSYGRGRMEKLFF. The CDR3 region has the DNA TGTGCCAGCAGTTACGGGCGAGGGCGGATGGAAAAACTGTTTTTT.

This chain connects TRBV10-3 to TRBJ2-7; a possible D gene is TRBD2 (6 bases). V was clipped by 7 bases and J by 4 bases, with 20 bases between them. Germline CDR1 reads ENHRY; CDR2 reads SYGVKD. There are 15 residues in the CDR3. The DNA for the CDR3 is TGTGCCATCAAGCCGGACGGGGGTTGGGTTTACGAGCAGTACTTC. This translates into CAIKPDGGWVYEQYF.

The CDR3 DNA is TGTGCCAGCAGTATCAGGGTCGGCTACACCTTC. Its translation is CASSIRVGYTF. The genes are TRBV12-3 or TRBV12-4 and TRBJ1-2, with D possibly TRBD1 on 5 matching bases. V was shortened by 5 bases and J by 8 bases, with 9 bases between the two germline ends. This CDR3 comprises 11 residues.

The J gene is TRBJ2-1, the V gene TRBV7-9, with D possibly called TRBD1 or TRBD2 (5 bases each). The V and J ends lost 3 bases and 2 bases respectively, with 17 bases between them. The CDR3 runs 17 residues. Germline V CDR1 and CDR2: SEHNR, FQNEAQ (reference sequence). The CDR3 reads CASSFPQDGTTYNEQFF. CDR3 bases: TGTGCCAGCAGCTTCCCCCAAGATGGGACGACCTACAATGAGCAGTTCTTC. Combining the CDR3 with reference TRBV7-9 and TRBJ2-1 gives the whole variable domain DTGVSQNPRHKITKRGQNVTFRCDPISEHNRLYWYRQTLGQGPEFLTYFQNEAQLEKSRLLSDRFSAERPKGSFSTLEIQRTEQGDSAMYLCASSFPQDGTTYNEQFFGPGTRLTVL.

The gene calls are TRBV11-3 and TRBJ1-5; perhaps TRBD1 as D (5 bases). V was cut by 10 bases and J by 0 bases, with 19 bases left in between. CDR3 length: 16 residues. Looked up from germline, CDR1 is SGHNT and CDR2 is YENEEA. CDR3 sequence: CATIPWGGISNQPQHF. CDR3 nucleotide sequence: TGTGCCACCATCCCTTGGGGGGGAATTAGCAATCAGCCCCAGCATTTT.

This chain connects TRBV5-1 to TRBJ2-7, with 11 positions matching TRBD2. The CDR3 contains 17 residues. V gave up 4 bases and J gave up 0 bases; unmatched junction bases: 9. Germline loops: CDR1 SGHRS, CDR2 YFSETQ. CDR3 region: CASSLGVAGGPSYEQYF. CDR3 DNA sequence: TGCGCCAGCAGCCTCGGGGTAGCGGGAGGGCCCTCCTACGAGCAGTACTTC.

Here the CDR3 DNA reads TGTGCCAGTAGATCCGGACAGAGCTACGAGCAGTACTTC. Amino acids: CASRSGQSYEQYF. The chain combines TRBV19 with TRBJ2-7, with D possibly being TRBD1 (6 bases). CDR1 is LNHDA and CDR2 is SQIVND in the germline V gene (reference sequence). The CDR3 contains 13 residues. Trimming cost V 6 bases and J 3 bases, with 12 bases left between them.

The chain carries TRBV7-9 and TRBJ1-3, with D maybe TRBD1 (6 bases). Germline CDR1 SEHNR, CDR2 FQNEAQ (reference sequence). The CDR3 covers 16 residues. With 3 bases removed from V and 0 bases from J, the gap between germline ends came to 12 bases. DNA of the CDR3: TGTGCCAGCAGCTTCCTACAGGGTTACTCTGGAAACACCATATATTTT. It yields the protein CASSFLQGYSGNTIYF.